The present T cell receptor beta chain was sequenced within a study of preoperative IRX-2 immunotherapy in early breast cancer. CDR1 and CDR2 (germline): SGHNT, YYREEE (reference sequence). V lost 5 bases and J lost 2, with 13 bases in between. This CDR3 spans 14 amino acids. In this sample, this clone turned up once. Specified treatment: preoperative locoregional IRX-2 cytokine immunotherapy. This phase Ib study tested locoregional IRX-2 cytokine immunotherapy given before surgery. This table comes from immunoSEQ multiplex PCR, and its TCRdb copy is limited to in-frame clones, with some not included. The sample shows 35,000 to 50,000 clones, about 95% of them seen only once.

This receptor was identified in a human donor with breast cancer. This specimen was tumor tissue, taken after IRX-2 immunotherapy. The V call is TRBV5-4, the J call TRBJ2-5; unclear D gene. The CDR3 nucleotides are TGTGCCAGCAGTTTTCCCTCGGCTCAAGAGACCCAGTACTTC. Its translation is CASSFPSAQETQYF.